The 21 T cell receptor beta chains below were found in one sample sequenced in a study of read filtering for tumor transcriptome and immune sequencing. This library used roughly 400 ng RNA and molecular barcoded adaptors spanning alpha/delta and beta/gamma chains. In TCRdb, the reads were re-called with MiXCR into one record per CDR3 protein. This sample carries about 38,000 distinct CDR3 sequences, about 14% of them seen once, and the ten largest clones take more than 15%. Sequencing input: a population of CD138-negative cells sorted from bone marrow. Source of these receptors: a donor older than 35 with multiple myeloma.

This clonotype turned up a few times. Since a much larger clone is just one base distant, this may be a read error. V and J are TRBV4-3 and TRBJ1-2; maybe TRBD1 (5 bases). The CDR3 loop spans 14 amino acids. Germline V gene sequence: CDR1 LGHNA, CDR2 YSLEER. The germline V and J ends were trimmed by 3 bases and 5 bases, with 13 bases remaining between them. The CDR3 nucleotides are TGCGCCAGCAGCCAGAGGAGGGGCCCATATGGCTACACCTTC. This sequence encodes CASSQRRGPYGYTF.

At least ten counts were recorded for this clonotype. This chain uses TRBV14 with TRBJ1-1; D unclear. Trimming pared 1 base from V and 7 bases from J, leaving 10 bases between. The CDR3 sequence is 13 residues long. Germline lookup yields CDR1 SGHDN and CDR2 FVKESK. The CDR3 DNA reads TGTGCCAGCAGCCAAGGTAGCAGGCTTGAAGCTTTCTTT. Translating it yields CASSQGSRLEAFF.

Many counts were recorded for this clonotype. The genes are TRBV7-9 and TRBJ1-1; D gene ambiguous. V lost 0 bases and J lost 11, with 10 bases in between. The CDR3 has 12 amino acids. From germline, CDR1 is SEHNR and CDR2 FQNEAQ (reference sequence). The CDR3 region has the DNA TGTGCCAGCAGCTTAGCTGCGGGTCAGGCTTTCTTT. This sequence encodes CASSLAAGQAFF.

Many counts were recorded for this clonotype. This chain links TRBV4-1 with TRBJ1-1; possible D gene TRBD1, 6 bases. CDR3 length equals 15 residues. Germline CDR1 MGHRA, CDR2 YSYEKL. V shed 3 bases and J shed 0 bases, with 11 bases lying between them. DNA for the CDR3: TGCGCCAGCAGCCAGCTGACAGGTTTGAACACTGAAGCTTTCTTT. Its protein product is CASSQLTGLNTEAFF.

This clonotype showed up many times. V and J are TRBV12-3 or TRBV12-4 and TRBJ1-4; 7 bases align to TRBD1. The CDR3 is made up of 15 amino acids. V shed 5 bases, J shed 8 bases, and the junction held 11 bases outside the gene matches. The CDR3 DNA reads TGTGCCAGCAGTCCAAGGCAGGGGGTTATAGAAAAACTGTTTTTT. Its protein product is CASSPRQGVIEKLFF.

For this clonotype: This could be a read error, since a much larger clone is one nucleotide away. The V call is TRBV20-1, the J call TRBJ2-5; D is possibly TRBD1 or TRBD2 (5 bases each). Trimming cost V 6 bases and J 9 bases, with 17 bases left between them. The length of the CDR3 is 12 residues. The germline gives CDR1 DFQATT, CDR2 SNEGSKA (reference sequence). The CDR3 DNA is TGCAGTGCGCTCGACAGCTCGGAGGCCCAGTACTTC. It translates to CSALDSSEAQYF.

The V and J genes are TRBV7-9 and TRBJ2-1; 7 nucleotides agree with TRBD2. This CDR3 has 12 residues. The germline gives CDR1 SEHNR, CDR2 FQNEAQ (reference sequence). Trimming took 5 bases from V and 12 from J; bases not matched to a gene: 7. The CDR3 nucleotides read TGTGCCAGCAGCCTGACTAGCTTTTGGCAGTTCTTC. Amino acid sequence: CASSLTSFWQFF.

This clonotype was recorded many times. The chain couples TRBV2 to TRBJ2-1; 8 nucleotides agree with TRBD2. Per the germline V gene, CDR1 is SNHLY and CDR2 is FYNNEI. V trimming: 3 bases; J trimming: 1 base; junction bases outside the gene matches: 14. This CDR3 region has 19 residues. CDR3 bases: TGTGCCAGCAGTGACCCTCTGGCGGGGGGCCCGAAATCCTACAATGAGCAGTTCTTC. It yields the protein CASSDPLAGGPKSYNEQFF.

This clonotype has a count of ten or more. The gene calls are TRBV9 and TRBJ1-1, with D perhaps TRBD1 (6 bases). The CDR3 is made up of 13 amino acids. With 0 bases removed from V and 8 bases from J, the gap between germline ends came to 11 bases. The V gene's germline CDR1 is SGDLS and CDR2 YYNGEE. CDR3 region: CASSVVQGLEAFF. DNA for the CDR3: TGTGCCAGCAGCGTAGTTCAGGGGCTAGAAGCTTTCTTT.

This clonotype was found many times. The genes are TRBV6-2 or TRBV6-3 and TRBJ2-1; D is ambiguous. Trimming removed 6 bases at V and 3 bases at J, with 9 bases between. The CDR3 has 13 residues. Germline CDR1 MNHEY, CDR2 SVGEGT. The CDR3 DNA reads as TGTGCCAGCAGAGGACCGGTCTACAATGAGCAGTTCTTC. Protein: CASRGPVYNEQFF.

This clonotype was counted many times. V is TRBV4-3 and J is TRBJ2-5, with D tentatively TRBD2 (5 bases). The CDR3 runs to 13 residues. Germline V lookup: CDR1 LGHNA, CDR2 YSLEER. Trimming took off 2 bases at V and 5 bases at J, with 9 bases between the two ends. This CDR3 is CASSQTRAETQYF. The CDR3 bases are TGCGCCAGCAGCCAAACGAGGGCGGAGACCCAGTACTTC.

There are a few counts of this clonotype. The rearrangement joins TRBV4-1 to TRBJ2-7, with 10 bases lining up with TRBD1. With V trimmed by 4 bases and J by 5 bases, 2 bases remained unmatched. Germline assignment: CDR1 MGHRA and CDR2 YSYEKL. This CDR3 comprises 13 residues. DNA for the CDR3: TGCGCCAGCAGCCCGACAGGGGGCCACGAGCAGTACTTC. It codes for CASSPTGGHEQYF.

This clonotype was detected ten times or more. The chain couples TRBV5-4 to TRBJ2-3, with D perhaps matching TRBD1 (5 bases). The CDR3 is made up of 13 amino acids. Germline CDR1 SGHNT, CDR2 YYREEE (reference sequence). The V end lost 1 base, the J end lost 6 bases, and 9 bases lay between the germline ends. CDR3 sequence: CASSLRGSDTQYF. DNA for the CDR3: TGTGCCAGCAGCTTGAGGGGATCCGATACGCAGTATTTT.

In this sample, this clonotype turned up many times. V usage is TRBV20-1 and J usage is TRBJ1-6, with 7 positions matching TRBD1. The CDR3 covers 13 residues. The germline V gene encodes CDR1 DFQATT and CDR2 SNEGSKA (reference sequence). Trimming cost V 4 bases and J 9 bases; bases outside gene matches: 6. CDR3 sequence reads: CSAKTGRASPLHF. CDR3 DNA sequence: TGCAGTGCTAAGACAGGGAGGGCTTCACCCCTCCACTTT.

This clonotype was observed at least ten times. V and J are TRBV29-1 and TRBJ1-1; 7 nucleotides match TRBD1. This CDR3 region has 13 residues. The germline V gene encodes CDR1 SQVTM and CDR2 ANQGSEA. V shed 3 bases, J shed 4 bases, and the junction held 5 bases outside the gene matches. The DNA of the CDR3 is TGCAGCGTTGAGGGGGCAGGGGGCACTGAAGCTTTCTTT. Its translation is CSVEGAGGTEAFF.

This clonotype was observed many times. This chain connects TRBV20-1 to TRBJ2-7; TRBD2 agrees at 11 bases. V shed 6 bases, J shed 5 bases, and the junction held 9 bases outside the gene matches. This CDR3 spans 14 amino acids. Germline V lookup: CDR1 DFQATT, CDR2 SNEGSKA (reference sequence). The DNA of the CDR3 is TGCAGTGCCCACCTAGCGGGGGGCGTCCACGAGCAGTACTTC. Protein product: CSAHLAGGVHEQYF.

This clonotype has at least ten counts. This rearrangement joins TRBV7-8 to TRBJ1-1; D is uncertain. The V and J ends lost 1 base and 4 bases respectively, with 7 bases between them. This CDR3 region has 13 residues. Per the germline V gene, CDR1 is SGHVS and CDR2 is FQNEAQ. The CDR3: CASSLDAVTEAFF. The CDR3 nucleotides are TGTGCCAGCAGCTTAGATGCAGTCACTGAAGCTTTCTTT.

This clonotype was seen ten or more times. V usage is TRBV14 and J usage is TRBJ2-7; D remains unclear. Per germline, CDR1 SGHDN and CDR2 FVKESK. The CDR3 contains 14 residues. With 3 bases removed from V and 4 bases from J, the gap between germline ends came to 13 bases. The CDR3 DNA sequence: TGTGCCAGCAGCCAGGGTGTGGGCCAATACGAGCAGTACTTC. Its translation is CASSQGVGQYEQYF.

Comments on this clonotype: A much bigger clone sits one base away, suggesting this may be a read error. The chain combines TRBV6-5 with TRBJ1-1; D call uncertain. The germline V gene has CDR1 MNHEY and CDR2 SVGAGI. V lost 2 bases and J lost 4, with 8 bases in between. The CDR3 is 13 amino acids. CDR3 residues: CASSYRFPTEAFF. The DNA of the CDR3 is TGTGCCAGCAGTTACAGGTTTCCCACTGAAGCTTTCTTT.

This clonotype was counted between two and nine times. A read error may explain this, as a much larger clone is one base away. The V and J genes are TRBV7-9 and TRBJ2-1; D remains unclear. CDR1 and CDR2 from the germline V gene are SEHNR and FQNEAQ (reference sequence). The CDR3 has 12 amino acids. The CDR3 bases are TGTGCCAGCAGCTTAGTAGACAATGGGCAGTTCTTC. Translation: CASSLVDNGQFF.

The rearrangement joins TRBV3-1 to TRBJ2-7; D may be TRBD1 (6 bases). Germline V lookup: CDR1 LGHDT, CDR2 YNNKEL (reference sequence). This CDR3 spans 17 amino acids. Trimming took 4 bases from V and 5 from J, leaving 24 bases between them. The CDR3: CASSRRFTGQDRNEQYF. CDR3 DNA sequence: TGTGCCAGCAGCCGACGTTTTACGGGACAAGATCGTAACGAGCAGTACTTC.